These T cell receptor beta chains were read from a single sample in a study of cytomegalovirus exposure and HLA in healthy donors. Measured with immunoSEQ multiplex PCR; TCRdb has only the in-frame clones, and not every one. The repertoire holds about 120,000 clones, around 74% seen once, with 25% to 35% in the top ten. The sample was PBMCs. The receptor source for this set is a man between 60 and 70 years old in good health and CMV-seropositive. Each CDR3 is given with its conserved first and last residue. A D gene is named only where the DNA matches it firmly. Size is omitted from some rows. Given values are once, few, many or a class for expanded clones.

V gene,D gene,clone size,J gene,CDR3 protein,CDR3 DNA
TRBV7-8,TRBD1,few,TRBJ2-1,CASSFIRSDRGLNNEQFF,TGTGCCAGCAGCTTTATCCGCTCCGACAGGGGGCTCAACAATGAGCAGTTCTTC
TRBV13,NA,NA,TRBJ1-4,CASSLDGYRDEKLFF,TGTGCCAGCAGCCTGGACGGATACAGGGATGAAAAACTGTTTTTT
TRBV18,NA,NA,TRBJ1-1,CASSPSAGRGEGEAFF,TGTGCCAGCTCACCATCAGCGGGGCGGGGGGAAGGTGAAGCTTTCTTT
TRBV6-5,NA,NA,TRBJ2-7,CASSYSRNSYEQYF,TGTGCCAGCAGTTACTCCAGAAACTCCTACGAGCAGTACTTC
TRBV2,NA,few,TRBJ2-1,CASSVGGNEQFF,TGTGCCAGCAGTGTAGGGGGAAATGAGCAGTTCTTC
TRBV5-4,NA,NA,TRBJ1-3,CASSLAGFSGNTIYF,TGTGCCAGCAGCTTGGCGGGGTTTTCCGGAAACACCATATATTTT
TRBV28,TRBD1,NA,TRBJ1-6,CASSPPGQGERSPLHF,TGTGCCAGCAGTCCACCGGGACAGGGTGAAAGGTCACCCCTCCACTTT
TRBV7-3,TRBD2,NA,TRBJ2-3,CASSPSLLAGAVGTDTQYF,TGTGCCAGCAGCCCAAGTCTACTAGCGGGGGCTGTGGGCACAGATACGCAGTATTTT
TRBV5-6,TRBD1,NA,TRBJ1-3,CASSPSGGLGNTIYF,TGTGCCAGCAGCCCGTCAGGGGGGTTAGGAAACACCATATATTTT
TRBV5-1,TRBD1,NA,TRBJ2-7,CASTSGTGRTYEQYF,TGCGCCAGCACCTCCGGGACAGGCAGAACCTACGAGCAGTACTTC
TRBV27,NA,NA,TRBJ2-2,CASTVGGAGGELFF,TGTGCCAGCACCGTGGGGGGGGCTGGCGGGGAGCTGTTTTTT
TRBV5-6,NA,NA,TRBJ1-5,CASSLMQNNQPQHF,TGTGCCAGCAGCTTGATGCAGAACAATCAGCCCCAGCATTTT
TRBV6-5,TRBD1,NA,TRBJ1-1,CASRERQGRTEAFF,TGTGCCAGCAGGGAACGACAGGGGAGGACTGAAGCTTTCTTT
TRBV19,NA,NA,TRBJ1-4,CASRSQGTEKLFF,TGTGCCAGTAGAAGCCAGGGGACTGAAAAACTGTTTTTT
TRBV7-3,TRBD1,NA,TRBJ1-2,CASSSAQGAGYTF,TGTGCCAGCAGCTCAGCCCAGGGGGCTGGCTACACCTTC
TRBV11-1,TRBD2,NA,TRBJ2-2,CASSPRLAGGPTGELFF,TGTGCCAGCAGCCCTCGACTAGCGGGAGGGCCGACCGGGGAGCTGTTTTTT
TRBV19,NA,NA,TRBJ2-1,CASSINRVGEQFF,TGTGCCAGTAGTATCAACAGGGTTGGTGAGCAGTTCTTC
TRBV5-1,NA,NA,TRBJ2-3,CASSLARSTDTQYF,TGCGCCAGCAGCTTGGCACGGTCCACAGATACGCAGTATTTT
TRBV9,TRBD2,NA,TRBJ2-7,CASSVLAVGREQYF,TGTGCCAGCAGCGTACTAGCGGTAGGAAGGGAGCAGTACTTC
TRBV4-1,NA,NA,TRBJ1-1,CASSQERQYTEAFF,TGCGCCAGCAGCCAAGAAAGACAGTACACTGAAGCTTTCTTT
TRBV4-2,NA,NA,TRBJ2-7,CASSQAESGTSYEQYF,TGTGCCAGCAGCCAAGCTGAGAGCGGAACCTCCTACGAGCAGTACTTC
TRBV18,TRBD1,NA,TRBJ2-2,CASSTGKRSTGELFF,TGTGCCAGCTCGACAGGGAAGCGGAGTACCGGGGAGCTGTTTTTT